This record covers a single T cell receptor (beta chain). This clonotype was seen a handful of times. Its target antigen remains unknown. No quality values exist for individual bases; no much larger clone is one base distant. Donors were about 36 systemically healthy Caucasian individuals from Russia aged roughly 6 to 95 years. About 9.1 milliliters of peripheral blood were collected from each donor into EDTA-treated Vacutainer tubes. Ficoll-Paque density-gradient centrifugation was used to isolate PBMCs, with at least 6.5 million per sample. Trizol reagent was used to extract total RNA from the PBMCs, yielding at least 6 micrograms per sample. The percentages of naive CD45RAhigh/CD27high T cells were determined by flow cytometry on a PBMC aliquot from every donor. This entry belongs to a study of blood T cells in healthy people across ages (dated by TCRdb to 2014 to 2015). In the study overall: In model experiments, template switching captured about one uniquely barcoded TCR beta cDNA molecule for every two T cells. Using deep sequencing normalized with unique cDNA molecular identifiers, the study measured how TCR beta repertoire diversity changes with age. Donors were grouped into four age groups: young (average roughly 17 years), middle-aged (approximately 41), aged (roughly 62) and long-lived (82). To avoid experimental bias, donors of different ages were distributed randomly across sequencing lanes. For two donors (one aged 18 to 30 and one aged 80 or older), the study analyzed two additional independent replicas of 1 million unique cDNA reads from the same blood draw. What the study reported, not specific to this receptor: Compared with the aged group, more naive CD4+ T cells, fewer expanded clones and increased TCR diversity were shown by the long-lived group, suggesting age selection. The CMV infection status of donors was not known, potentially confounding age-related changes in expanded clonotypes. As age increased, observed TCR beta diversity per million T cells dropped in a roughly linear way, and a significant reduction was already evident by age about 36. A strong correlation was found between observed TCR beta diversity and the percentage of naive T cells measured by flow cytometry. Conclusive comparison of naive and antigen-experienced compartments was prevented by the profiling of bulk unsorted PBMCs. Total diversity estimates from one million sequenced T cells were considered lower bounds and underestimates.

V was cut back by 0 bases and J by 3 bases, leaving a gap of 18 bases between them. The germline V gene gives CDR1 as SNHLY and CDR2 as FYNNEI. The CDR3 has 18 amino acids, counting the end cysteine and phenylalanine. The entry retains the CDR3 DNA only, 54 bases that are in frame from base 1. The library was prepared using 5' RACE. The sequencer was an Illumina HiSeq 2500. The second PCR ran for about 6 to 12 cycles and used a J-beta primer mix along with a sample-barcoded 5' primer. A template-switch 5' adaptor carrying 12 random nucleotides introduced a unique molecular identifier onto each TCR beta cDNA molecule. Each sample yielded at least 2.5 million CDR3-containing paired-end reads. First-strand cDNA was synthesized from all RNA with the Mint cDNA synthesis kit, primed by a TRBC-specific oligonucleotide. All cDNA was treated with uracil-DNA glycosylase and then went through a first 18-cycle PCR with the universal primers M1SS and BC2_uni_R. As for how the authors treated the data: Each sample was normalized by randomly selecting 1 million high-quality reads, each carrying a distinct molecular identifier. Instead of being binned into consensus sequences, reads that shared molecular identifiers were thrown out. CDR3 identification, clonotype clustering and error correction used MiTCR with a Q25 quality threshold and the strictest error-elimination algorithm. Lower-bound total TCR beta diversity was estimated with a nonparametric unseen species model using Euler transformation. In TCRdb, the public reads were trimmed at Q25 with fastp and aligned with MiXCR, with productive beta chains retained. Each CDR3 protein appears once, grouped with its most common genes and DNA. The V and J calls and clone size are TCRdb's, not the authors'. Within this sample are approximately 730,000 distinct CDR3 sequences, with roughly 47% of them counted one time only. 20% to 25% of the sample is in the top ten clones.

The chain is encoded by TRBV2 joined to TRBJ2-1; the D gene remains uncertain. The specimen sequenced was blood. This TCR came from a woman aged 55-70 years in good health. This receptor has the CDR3 CASSEAPPQWQIYNEQFF. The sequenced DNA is TGTGCCAGCAGTGAAGCCCCCCCCCAATGGCAAATCTACAATGAGCAGTTCTTC.